These 25 T cell receptor beta chains were sequenced from one sample in a study of T cell responses to AZD1222 COVID-19 vaccine. This table comes from immunoSEQ multiplex PCR, and its TCRdb copy is limited to in-frame clones, with some not included. The profile shows over 95,000 clones, approximately 91% of them singletons. The sequences come from peripheral blood, collected 28 days after the second AZD1222 dose. These receptors were obtained from an adult who received the AZD1222 COVID-19 vaccine.

The chain is built from TRBV12-5 and TRBJ2-1; 11 nucleotides line up with TRBD2. Germline V lookup: CDR1 LGHNT, CDR2 FRNRAP. There are 16 residues in the CDR3. V lost 5 bases to trimming and J lost 5 bases; unmatched junction nucleotides: 8. CDR3 nucleotides: TGTGCTAGTGGTACAGCACTAGCGGGAGACGACAATGAGCAGTTCTTC. This codes for CASGTALAGDDNEQFF.

The chain links TRBV6-1 to TRBJ2-1; 11 positions agree with TRBD2. Germline V gives CDR1 MNHNS, CDR2 SASEGT. The CDR3 has 17 residues. The junction had 12 bases not matched to a gene; V was cut back by 2 bases and J by 9 bases. The CDR3, as DNA: TGTGCCAGCAGTGAAAGTGAATGGCTAGCGGGAGGAGTTGAGCAGTTCTTC. This encodes CASSESEWLAGGVEQFF.

For the CDR3, the DNA is TGTGCCAGCAGCCTTCAGGGGTGGAGGGGCTACACCTTC. This encodes CASSLQGWRGYTF. The chain employs TRBV3-1 (or the pseudogene TRBV3-2) and TRBJ1-2, with a tentative D call TRBD1 (6 bases). Germline CDR1 reads LGHDT; CDR2 reads YNNKEL (reference sequence). Trimming removed 4 bases at V and 8 bases at J, with 14 bases between. The CDR3 totals 13 residues.

The V and J genes are TRBV19 and TRBJ1-1, with D possibly being TRBD1 (5 bases). The germline gives CDR1 LNHDA, CDR2 SQIVND (reference sequence). The V gene lost 5 bases and the J gene lost 3 bases, with 10 bases spanning the gap. CDR3 length: 13 amino acids. CDR3 bases: TGTGCCAGTAGTGTTCGACAGCACACTGAAGCTTTCTTT. Protein: CASSVRQHTEAFF.

The sample holds many counts of this clone. The chain combines TRBV19 with TRBJ2-7, with D unclear. The CDR3 length is 16 residues. CDR1 is LNHDA and CDR2 is SQIVND in the germline V gene (reference sequence). Trimming stripped 0 bases from V and 3 bases from J, with 15 bases between. CDR3 region: CASSIEGSEVGYEQYF. Here the CDR3 DNA reads TGTGCCAGTAGTATAGAGGGCTCAGAAGTTGGCTACGAGCAGTACTTC. Looking up the rest from reference TRBV19 and TRBJ2-7 gives the full variable domain: DGGITQSPKYLFRKEGQNVTLSCEQNLNHDAMYWYRQDPGQGLRLIYYSQIVNDFQKGDIAEGYSVSREKKESFPLTVTSAQKNPTAFYLCASSIEGSEVGYEQYFGPGTRLTVT.

The chain recombines TRBV10-2 with TRBJ2-3; weak D call: TRBD2 (5 bases). The CDR3 sequence is 14 residues long. Germline V gene lookup returns CDR1 WSHSY and CDR2 SAAADI. The germline V and J ends were trimmed by 6 bases and 3 bases, with 13 bases remaining between them. This CDR3 reads CASSPGERTDTQYF. Written as DNA, the CDR3 is TGCGCCAGCAGCCCCGGGGAACGGACAGATACGCAGTATTTT.

The gene calls are TRBV30 and TRBJ1-5; the match to TRBD1 covers 12 bases. CDR1 is GTSNPN, CDR2 SVGIG, per germline (reference sequence). This CDR3 is built from 15 residues. The V and J ends lost 3 bases and 3 bases, in that order; junction bases with no gene match: 3. The CDR3 sequence is CAWSTGQGANQPQHF. CDR3 DNA: TGTGCCTGGAGCACGGGACAGGGGGCCAATCAGCCCCAGCATTTT.

The chain has TRBV6-1 and TRBJ1-6; no reliable D call. V was trimmed by 2 bases and J by 5 bases, leaving 7 bases between them. The CDR3 has 14 amino acids. Looked up from germline, CDR1 is MNHNS and CDR2 is SASEGT. CDR3 residues: CASSENPDNSPLHF. The DNA of the CDR3 is TGTGCCAGCAGTGAAAATCCGGATAATTCACCCCTCCACTTT.

The rearrangement links TRBV7-7 to TRBJ2-1; D remains unclear. The V gene lost 1 base and the J gene lost 6 bases, with 7 bases spanning the gap. Germline loops: CDR1 SSHAT, CDR2 FNYEAQ (reference sequence). The CDR3 totals 13 residues. CDR3 bases: TGTGCCAGCAGCTTAGGAACCGGCAATGAGCAGTTCTTC. Protein sequence: CASSLGTGNEQFF. Complete variable domain (other parts from reference TRBV7-7 and TRBJ2-1): GAGVSQSPRYKVTKRGQDVTLRCDPISSHATLYWYQQALGQGPEFLTYFNYEAQPDKSGLPSDRFSAERPEGSISTLTIQRTEQRDSAMYRCASSLGTGNEQFFGPGTRLTVL.

This clone was seen just once. Here the CDR3 DNA reads TGCGCCAGCAGCGCGGAGGGGGCTGGGGCCAACGTCCTGACTTTC. It is translated as CASSAEGAGANVLTF. The rearrangement uses TRBV5-1 and TRBJ2-6; either TRBD1 or TRBD2 may fit D (6 bases each). With 4 bases removed from V and 2 bases from J, the gap between germline ends came to 10 bases. Looked up from germline, CDR1 is SGHRS and CDR2 is YFSETQ. The length of the CDR3 is 15 residues.

A remark on this clone: The sample has other DNA sequences that encode this CDR3 too. The chain employs TRBV11-2 and TRBJ1-2; unclear D gene. Per the germline V gene, CDR1 is SGHAT and CDR2 is FQNNGV. The CDR3 is made up of 12 amino acids. V lost 1 base and J lost 7, with 7 bases in between. DNA for the CDR3: TGTGCCAGCAGCTTAGTTAGCGGTGGCTACACCTTC. Residues: CASSLVSGGYTF.

V is TRBV11-2 and J is TRBJ1-1; a possible D gene is TRBD1 (5 bases). The CDR3 is made up of 16 amino acids. Per germline, CDR1 SGHAT and CDR2 FQNNGV. Trimming stripped 1 base from V and 4 bases from J, with 16 bases between. The CDR3 reads CASSLAPWGEGTEAFF. CDR3 sequence (DNA): TGTGCCAGCAGCTTAGCTCCTTGGGGGGAAGGCACTGAAGCTTTCTTT.

The rearrangement uses TRBV7-7 and TRBJ1-5; a possible D gene is TRBD1 (5 bases). Germline lookup yields CDR1 SSHAT and CDR2 FNYEAQ (reference sequence). V gave up 7 bases and J gave up 7 bases, with 17 bases separating them. The CDR3 length is 14 residues. DNA of the CDR3: TGTGCCAGCACCCCAGGGCAGGGAATCCAGCCCCAGCATTTT. It is translated as CASTPGQGIQPQHF.

V usage is TRBV6-5 and J usage is TRBJ2-1, with TRBD2 matching over 8 bases. V lost 8 bases, J lost 5 bases, and 11 bases stayed unmatched. The length of the CDR3 is 15 residues. The germline CDR1 and CDR2 sequences are MNHEY and SVGAGI. In nucleotides, the CDR3 is TGTGCCAGCGGACTACTAGCGGAGAAAAACAATGAGCAGTTCTTC. Its translation: CASGLLAEKNNEQFF.

This clone was detected once. The chain links TRBV5-1 to TRBJ1-5; 7 nucleotides align to TRBD1. Germline-derived CDR1 and CDR2 are SGHRS and YFSETQ. V lost 4 bases and J lost 1; bases outside the gene matches: 5. The length of the CDR3 is 15 residues. CDR3: CASSLGQASNQPQHF. The CDR3 nucleotides read TGCGCCAGCAGCCTCGGACAGGCGAGCAATCAGCCCCAGCATTTT. The full variable domain, rest sourced from reference TRBV5-1 and TRBJ1-5, is KAGVTQTPRYLIKTRGQQVTLSCSPISGHRSVSWYQQTPGQGLQFLFEYFSETQRNKGNFPGRFSGRQFSNSRSEMNVSTLELGDSALYLCASSLGQASNQPQHFGDGTRLSIL.

This sequence joins TRBV5-1 and TRBJ2-7, with 9 bases matching TRBD2. The CDR3 covers 16 residues. The J segment lost 6 bases and the V segment lost 7 bases, leaving 17 bases of the junction unmatched. CDR1 and CDR2 (germline): SGHRS, YFSETQ. The CDR3 sequence is CASSRGPLATSGEQYF. The DNA of the CDR3 is TGCGCCAGCTCCAGGGGCCCCTTGGCGACTAGCGGCGAGCAGTACTTC.

The chain links TRBV5-1 to TRBJ1-3; D is possibly TRBD1 (6 bases). The germline V gene has CDR1 SGHRS and CDR2 YFSETQ. With 3 bases removed from V and 0 bases from J, the gap between germline ends came to 13 bases. CDR3 size: 16 residues. The CDR3 spells CASSSQGHGSGNTIYF. DNA for the CDR3: TGCGCCAGCAGCTCCCAGGGACACGGCTCTGGAAACACCATATATTTT.

The chain carries TRBV2 and TRBJ2-7; D perhaps matches TRBD2 (6 bases). V lost 8 bases and J 4 bases, leaving 12 bases between the germline ends. This CDR3 comprises 12 residues. Germline lookup yields CDR1 SNHLY and CDR2 FYNNEI. CDR3 nucleotide sequence: TGTGCCAGCTTTAACGGGGGTTACGAGCAGTACTTC. It specifies CASFNGGYEQYF.

This clone was counted between two and nine times. The same CDR3 arises from other DNA sequences in this sample as well. CDR3 nucleotide sequence: TGTGCCAGCAGCCTCGAGCCGGGACTAGCGAGAGAGACCCAGTACTTC. This codes for CASSLEPGLARETQYF. The rearrangement links TRBV7-6 to TRBJ2-5; 10 bases are shared with TRBD2. V shed 5 bases, J shed 4 bases, and the junction held 10 bases outside the gene matches. CDR3 length equals 16 residues. In germline, CDR1 is SGHVS, CDR2 FNYEAQ.

This sequence joins TRBV6-2 or TRBV6-3 and TRBJ1-5; 11 nucleotides line up with TRBD1. The ends lost 4 bases at V and 5 bases at J; junction bases unmatched: 4. The CDR3 runs 15 residues. The V gene's germline CDR1 is MNHEY and CDR2 SVGEGT. The CDR3, as DNA: TGTGCCAGCAGTTGGGACAGGGGGATGCATCAGCCCCAGCATTTT. It yields the protein CASSWDRGMHQPQHF.

The chain links TRBV19 to TRBJ2-7, with 14 bases aligning to TRBD2. The CDR3 runs to 15 residues. CDR1 is LNHDA and CDR2 is SQIVND in the germline V gene (reference sequence). The V segment lost 6 bases and the J segment 3 bases; nucleotides outside the gene matches: 4. The CDR3 spells CASRRGTSGGYEQYF. CDR3 DNA: TGTGCCAGTAGACGAGGGACTAGCGGGGGCTACGAGCAGTACTTC. The entire variable domain, with the rest obtained from reference TRBV19 and TRBJ2-7, is as follows: DGGITQSPKYLFRKEGQNVTLSCEQNLNHDAMYWYRQDPGQGLRLIYYSQIVNDFQKGDIAEGYSVSREKKESFPLTVTSAQKNPTAFYLCASRRGTSGGYEQYFGPGTRLTVT.

The V gene is TRBV21-1, the J gene TRBJ1-5. TRBV21-1 is given as a pseudogene. The CDR3 sequence is 17 residues long. CDR3 loop: CASMKGNPGRNNQPQHF. The CDR3 coding sequence is TGTGCCAGCATGAAAGGGAACCCCGGACGGAACAATCAGCCCCAGCATTTT.

The chain is built from TRBV27 and TRBJ2-1; D is uncertain. The V and J ends lost 2 bases and 2 bases respectively, with 10 bases between them. The V gene's germline CDR1 is MNHEY and CDR2 SMNVEV (reference sequence). This CDR3 comprises 15 residues. DNA for the CDR3: TGTGCCAGCAGTTTAAGAGCAGCCCCCTACAATGAGCAGTTCTTC. Protein product: CASSLRAAPYNEQFF.

The table lists this clone with a count of one. The CDR3 sequence: CASSLTSGGELFF. The CDR3 nucleotides read TGTGCCAGCAGCCTGACCTCGGGAGGGGAGCTGTTTTTT. The chain uses TRBV14 and TRBJ2-2, with a possible D match to TRBD2 (5 bases). V lost 4 bases and J 8 bases, leaving 11 bases between the germline ends. The V gene's germline CDR1 is SGHDN and CDR2 FVKESK. This CDR3 comprises 13 residues.

The chain is built from TRBV5-4 and TRBJ1-2; D ambiguous. Trimming stripped 0 bases from V and 2 bases from J, with 8 bases between. The CDR3 consists of 14 residues. Germline values: CDR1 SGHNT, CDR2 YYREEE (reference sequence). CDR3 region: CASSLAPENYGYTF. CDR3 DNA: TGTGCCAGCAGCTTGGCCCCGGAAAACTATGGCTACACCTTC.